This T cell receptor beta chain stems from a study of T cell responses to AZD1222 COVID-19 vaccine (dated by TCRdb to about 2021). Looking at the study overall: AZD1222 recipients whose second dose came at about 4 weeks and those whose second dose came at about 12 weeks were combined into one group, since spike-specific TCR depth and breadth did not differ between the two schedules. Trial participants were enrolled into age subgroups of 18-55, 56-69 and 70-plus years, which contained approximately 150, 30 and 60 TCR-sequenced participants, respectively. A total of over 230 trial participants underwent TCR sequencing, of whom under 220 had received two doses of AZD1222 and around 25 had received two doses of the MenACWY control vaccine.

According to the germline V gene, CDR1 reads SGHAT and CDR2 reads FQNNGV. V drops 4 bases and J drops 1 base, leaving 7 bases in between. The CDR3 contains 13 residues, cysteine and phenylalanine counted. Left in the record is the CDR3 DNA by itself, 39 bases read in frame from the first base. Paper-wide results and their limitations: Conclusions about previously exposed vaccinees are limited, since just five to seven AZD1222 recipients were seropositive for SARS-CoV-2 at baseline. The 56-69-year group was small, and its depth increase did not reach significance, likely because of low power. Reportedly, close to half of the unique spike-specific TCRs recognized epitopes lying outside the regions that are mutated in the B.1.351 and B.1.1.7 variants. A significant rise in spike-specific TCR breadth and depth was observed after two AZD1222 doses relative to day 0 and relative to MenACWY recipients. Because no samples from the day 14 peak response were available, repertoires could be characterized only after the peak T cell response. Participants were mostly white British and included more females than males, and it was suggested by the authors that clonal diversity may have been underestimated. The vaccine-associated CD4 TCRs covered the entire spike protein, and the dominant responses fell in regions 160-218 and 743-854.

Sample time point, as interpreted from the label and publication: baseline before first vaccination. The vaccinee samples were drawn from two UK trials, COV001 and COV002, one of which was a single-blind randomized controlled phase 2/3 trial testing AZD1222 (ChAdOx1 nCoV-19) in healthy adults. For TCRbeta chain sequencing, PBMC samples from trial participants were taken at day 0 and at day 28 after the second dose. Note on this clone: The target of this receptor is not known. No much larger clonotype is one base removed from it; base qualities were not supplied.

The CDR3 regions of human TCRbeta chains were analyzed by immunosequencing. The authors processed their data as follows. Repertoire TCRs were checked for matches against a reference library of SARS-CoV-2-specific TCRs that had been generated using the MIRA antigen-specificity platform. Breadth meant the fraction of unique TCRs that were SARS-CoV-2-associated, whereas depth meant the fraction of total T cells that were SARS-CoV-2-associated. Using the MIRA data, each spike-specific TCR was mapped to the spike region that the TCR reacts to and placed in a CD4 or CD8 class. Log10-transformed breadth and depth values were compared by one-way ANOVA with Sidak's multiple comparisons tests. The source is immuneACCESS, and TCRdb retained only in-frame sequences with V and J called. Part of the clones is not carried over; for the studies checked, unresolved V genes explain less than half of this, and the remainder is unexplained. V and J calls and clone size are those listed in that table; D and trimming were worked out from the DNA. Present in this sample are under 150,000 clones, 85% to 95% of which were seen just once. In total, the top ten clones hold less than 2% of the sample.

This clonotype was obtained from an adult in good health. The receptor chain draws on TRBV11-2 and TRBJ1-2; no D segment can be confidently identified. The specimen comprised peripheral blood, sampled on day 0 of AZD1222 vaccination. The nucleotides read TGTGCCAGCAGCTCGGTCTATAACTATGGCTACACCTTC. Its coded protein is CASSSVYNYGYTF.